What follows describes a single T cell receptor beta chain. The antigen remains unidentified. Assay used: immunoSEQ multiplex PCR; TCRdb lists only in-frame clones, some missing. The sample consists of roughly 500,000 clones, approximately 95% of them appearing once. The sample belongs to a study of shared clonotypes between healthy human individuals. Study-level background: Three plates were used per donor for CD4 naive, three for CD4 memory, two for CD8 naive and one for CD8 memory. Findings of the study overall: Compared with clonotypes that all four donors shared, non-shared clonotypes had lower generation probabilities. Exclusively blood specimens were collected; tissue repertoires likely differ.

The CDR3 is made up of 18 amino acids. The V and J ends lost 1 base and 0 bases respectively, with 16 bases between them. The V gene's germline CDR1 is SGHDN and CDR2 FVKESK. Sequenced material: naive CD4+ T cells sorted from blood. Indicated subset: CD45RA+ positively selected. The chain has TRBV14 and TRBJ2-1, with D perhaps TRBD2 (7 bases). This sequence originates from a woman aged 25 to 39 in good health. The CDR3 loop is CASSQAHGGPSSYNEQFF. CDR3 nucleotides: TGTGCCAGCAGCCAAGCCCACGGGGGGCCCAGCTCCTACAATGAGCAGTTCTTC.